The subject of this entry is one TCR beta chain. Its antigen remains unknown. The CDR3 is 16 residues long. Per the germline V gene, CDR1 is ENHRY and CDR2 is SYGVKD. This record belongs to a study of CXCR3-negative and CXCR3-positive naive CD8 T cells. Across the study: Per-library TRB read counts averaged about 1.5 +/- 0.3 million, adding up to approximately 130 million in total.

Libraries were UMI-labeled 5' RACE TRB cDNA. Each CDR3 protein gets one entry in TCRdb, which reprocessed the 5' RACE reads and gives no DNA. The data include 90,000 to 100,000 distinct CDR3 sequences; the top ten clones carry around 1.7%. Naive CD8+ T cells showed a CD45RO-CCR7+CD27+CD95- phenotype. Overall study findings and caveats: More hydrophobic TRB CDR3s occurred in CXCR3-positive than in CXCR3-negative naive cells.

The V gene is TRBV10-3, the J gene TRBJ2-2; there is no DNA to check the TCRdb D call of TRBD1. This receptor was obtained from a human donor in good health. Some clones in this sample may be carry-over from other donors' samples. The source material was naive CXCR3- CD8+ T cells from blood. Specified subset: CD45RO-CCR7+CD27+CD95- naive CD8+ T cells lacking CXCR3 (TNR3-). The chain's CDR3 is CAISDPGQANTGELFF.